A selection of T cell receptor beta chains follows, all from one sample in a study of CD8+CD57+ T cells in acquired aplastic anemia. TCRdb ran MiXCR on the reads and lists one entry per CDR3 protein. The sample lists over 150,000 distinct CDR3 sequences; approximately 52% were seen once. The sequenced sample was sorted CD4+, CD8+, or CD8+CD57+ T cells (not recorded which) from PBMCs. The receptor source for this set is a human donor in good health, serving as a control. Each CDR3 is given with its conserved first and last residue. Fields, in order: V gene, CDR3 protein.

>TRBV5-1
CASSLGQGFF
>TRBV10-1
CAGGQESYNEQFF
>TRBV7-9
CASSPQGESYEQYF
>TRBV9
CASSVRTGGFYEQYF
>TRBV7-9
CASSYGSGDGEKLFF
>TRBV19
CASSINGQVQETQYF
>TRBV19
CASSISTVQGANSPLHF
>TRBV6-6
CASSYSGGATEAFF
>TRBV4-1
CASSHPFMGTLGSPLHF
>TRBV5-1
CASSLVKGAGITETQYF
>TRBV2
CASSDDRSANTEAFF
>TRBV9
CASSPWGRANTEAFF
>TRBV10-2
CASNAGTGLSYEQYF
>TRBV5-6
CASSLGAGLSNTEAFF
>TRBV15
CATSLRVGPQETQYF
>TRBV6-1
CASSEGGSLDTQYF
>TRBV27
CASSPGQGPWGYTF
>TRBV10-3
CASSAPGFYGYTF
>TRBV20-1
CSAAGGLAKAGELFF
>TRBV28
CASSLIAAQGREAFF
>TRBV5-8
CASSLRARERTDTQYF
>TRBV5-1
CASSSGEEDSPLHF
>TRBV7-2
CASSRLAGGETQYF
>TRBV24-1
CATSGLKDTSGANVLTF
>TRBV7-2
CASSLGGLRGYTF
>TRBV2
CASSGESTGGQPQHF
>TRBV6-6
CASSSGTGGETQYF
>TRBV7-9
CATGGGGGSPLHF
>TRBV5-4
CASSFTGTVSYEQYF
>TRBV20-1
CSARDLPAAMYGYTF
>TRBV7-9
CASSQDFEQYF
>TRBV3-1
CASSQGGKETQYF
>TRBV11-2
CASSLEGNEQFF
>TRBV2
CASRRTGADGEKLFF
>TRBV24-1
CATTSGVSTDTQYF
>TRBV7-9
CASSLDRAANQPQHF